This is a list of T cell receptor beta chains from one sample in a study of T cells in Graves' hyperthyroidism and ophthalmopathy. One entry per CDR3 protein, called by TCRdb with MiXCR from the multiplex PCR reads. This table holds 550,000 to 600,000 distinct CDR3 sequences, roughly 46% found once. Sequences were obtained from peripheral blood or thyroid tissue (not recorded which). All receptors come from an adult woman with Graves' disease, either hyperthyroidism or ophthalmopathy (not recorded which). Each CDR3 is given with its conserved first and last residue. Fields, in order: clone size, D gene, J gene, V gene, CDR3 DNA, CDR3 protein. The D gene is left open where the match is weak. Clone size is not always given. Where it is, it says once, few, many or a class for expanded clones.

- | - | TRBJ2-6 | TRBV19 | TGTGCCAGTAGTCCCTCAGTAGCAAACGTCCTGACTTTC | CASSPSVANVLTF
- | TRBD1 | TRBJ1-2 | TRBV2 | TGTGCCAGCACCGGACAGGGATGGGGAAACACCTTC | CASTGQGWGNTF
many | - | TRBJ1-5 | TRBV15 | TGTGCCACCAGCAGCTGGGGGAGCAATCAGCCCCAGCATTTT | CATSSWGSNQPQHF
many | - | TRBJ2-2 | TRBV6-1 | TGTGCCAGCAGTGCTGCGGGCACCCAGCTGTTTTTT | CASSAAGTQLFF
- | - | TRBJ2-1 | TRBV7-3 | TGTGCCAGCAGCTCTAACATGAATGAGCAGTTCTTC | CASSSNMNEQFF
many | TRBD1 | TRBJ2-7 | TRBV6-1 | TGTGCCAGCGGATGGAGGACAGGTCGGGATTCGGGCGAGCAGTACTTC | CASGWRTGRDSGEQYF
- | TRBD1 | TRBJ1-5 | TRBV5-1 | TGTGCCAGCAGCCAGGAACGACAGGGGCAGCCCCAGCATTTT | CASSQERQGQPQHF
many | TRBD1 | TRBJ2-2 | TRBV2 | TGTGCCAGCAGTGAAGCGCTTGGCAGGGGGCGATTTGACACCGGGGAGCTGTTTTTT | CASSEALGRGRFDTGELFF
- | - | TRBJ1-5 | TRBV24-1 | TGTGCCACCAAGGGCAGCTTAGGGTCTTTTCAGCCCCAGCATTTT | CATKGSLGSFQPQHF
- | TRBD2 | TRBJ2-7 | TRBV28 | TGTGCCAGCAGCCTGGGACTAGCAGGAGCCCCGATAAGGTACTTC | CASSLGLAGAPIRYF
once | - | TRBJ1-2 | TRBV7-2 | TGTGCCGGCAGCTTAGCCGGGGATGGCTACACCTTC | CAGSLAGDGYTF
- | TRBD1 | TRBJ1-5 | TRBV20-1 | TGCAGTGCTAGGGACAGGAGACGGGTAAGATATGGGAATCAGCCCCAGCATTTT | CSARDRRRVRYGNQPQHF
few | TRBD1 | TRBJ1-2 | TRBV10-3 | TGTGCCATCAGCCCCGGGGGAGGGGGCTTCTATGGCTACACCTTC | CAISPGGGGFYGYTF
- | - | TRBJ1-5 | TRBV20-1 | TGCAGTGTCCTAGGACAGAATCAGCCCCAGCATTTT | CSVLGQNQPQHF
once | - | TRBJ2-7 | TRBV9 | TGTGCCAGCAGCTTGTGGCGGAGCAACGATCGGCAGTACTTC | CASSLWRSNDRQYF
few | - | TRBJ2-7 | TRBV2 | TGTGCCAGCAGCAGCGGATCCCGGGACGGGTCCTACGAGCAGTACTTC | CASSSGSRDGSYEQYF
many | - | TRBJ1-2 | TRBV20-1 | TGCAGTGCTAGGTCCCCAGATGGCTACACCTTC | CSARSPDGYTF
- | - | TRBJ1-1 | TRBV29-1 | TGCAGCGTTGAATTGGGCAGGGAGAACACTGAAGCTTTCTTT | CSVELGRENTEAFF
- | - | TRBJ2-7 | TRBV9 | TGTGCCAGCAGCGTATTTCGCGACGGGTCCTACGAGCAGTACTTC | CASSVFRDGSYEQYF
- | - | TRBJ1-4 | TRBV5-1 | TGCGCCAGCAGCTCAGGGGATAGTCGCACTGAAAAACTGTTTTTT | CASSSGDSRTEKLFF
few | - | TRBJ2-7 | TRBV9 | TGTGCCATCAGTCCCGGGACGTCCTACGAGCAGTACTTC | CAISPGTSYEQYF
many | TRBD1 | TRBJ1-6 | TRBV9 | TGTGCCAGCAGCTTTGACAGGGCCCCGCTTGAGGGGTCACCCCTCCACTTT | CASSFDRAPLEGSPLHF
- | - | TRBJ1-3 | TRBV7-9 | TGTACCAGCAGCCCGTGGGGGGGTGGCACCATATATTTT | CTSSPWGGGTIYF
many | - | TRBJ1-1 | TRBV20-1 | TGCAGTGCTCCCCCCCCAGCAGGCTTTAACACTGAAGCTTTCTTT | CSAPPPAGFNTEAFF
- | - | TRBJ1-2 | TRBV7-2 | TGTGCCAGTAGTATCGGGGACTATGGCTACACCTTC | CASSIGDYGYTF